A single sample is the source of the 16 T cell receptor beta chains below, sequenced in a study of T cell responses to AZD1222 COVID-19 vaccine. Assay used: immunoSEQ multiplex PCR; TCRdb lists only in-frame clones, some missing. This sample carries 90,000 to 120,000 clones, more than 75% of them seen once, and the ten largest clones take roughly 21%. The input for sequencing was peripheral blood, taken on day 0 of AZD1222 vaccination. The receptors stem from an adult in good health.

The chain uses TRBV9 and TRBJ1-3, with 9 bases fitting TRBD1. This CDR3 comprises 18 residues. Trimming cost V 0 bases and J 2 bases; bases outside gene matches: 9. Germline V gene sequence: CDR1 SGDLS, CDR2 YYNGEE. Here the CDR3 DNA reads TGTGCCAGCAGCGTAGGACCACAGGGGGCCTCGCCTGGAAACACCATATATTTT. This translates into CASSVGPQGASPGNTIYF.

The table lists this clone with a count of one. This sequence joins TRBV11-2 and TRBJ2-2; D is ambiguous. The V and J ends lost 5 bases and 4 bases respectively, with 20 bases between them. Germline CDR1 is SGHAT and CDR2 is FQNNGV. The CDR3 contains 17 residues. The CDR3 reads CASSPSSRQSTTGELFF. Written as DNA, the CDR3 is TGTGCCAGCAGCCCATCGTCCCGACAAAGTACCACCGGGGAGCTGTTTTTT.

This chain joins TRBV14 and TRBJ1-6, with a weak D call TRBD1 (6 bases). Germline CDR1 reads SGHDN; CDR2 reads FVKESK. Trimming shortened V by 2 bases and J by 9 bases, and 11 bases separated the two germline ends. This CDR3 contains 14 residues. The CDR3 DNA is TGTGCCAGCAGCCAACAACAGGGCGGTTCACCCCTCCACTTT. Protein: CASSQQQGGSPLHF.

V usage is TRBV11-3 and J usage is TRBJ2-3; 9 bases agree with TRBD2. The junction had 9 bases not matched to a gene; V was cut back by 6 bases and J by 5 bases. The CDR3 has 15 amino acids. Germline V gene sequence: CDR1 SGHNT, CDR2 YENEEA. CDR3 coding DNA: TGTGCCAGCAGTAGCGGGGGCCCTTTTGGAGATACGCAGTATTTT. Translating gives CASSSGGPFGDTQYF.

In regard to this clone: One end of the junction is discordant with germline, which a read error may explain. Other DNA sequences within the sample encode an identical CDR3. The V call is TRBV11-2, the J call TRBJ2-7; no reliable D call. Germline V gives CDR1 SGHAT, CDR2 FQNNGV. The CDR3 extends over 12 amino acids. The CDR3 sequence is CASSLGSYEQYF. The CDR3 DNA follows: TGTGCCAGCAGTTTAGGGTCTTACGAGCAGTACTTC.

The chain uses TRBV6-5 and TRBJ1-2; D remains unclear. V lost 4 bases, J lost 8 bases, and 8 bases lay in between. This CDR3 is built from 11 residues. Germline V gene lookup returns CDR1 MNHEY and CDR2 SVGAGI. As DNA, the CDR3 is TGTGCCAGCAGTTCTCTAGGGGGCTACACCTTC. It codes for CASSSLGGYTF.

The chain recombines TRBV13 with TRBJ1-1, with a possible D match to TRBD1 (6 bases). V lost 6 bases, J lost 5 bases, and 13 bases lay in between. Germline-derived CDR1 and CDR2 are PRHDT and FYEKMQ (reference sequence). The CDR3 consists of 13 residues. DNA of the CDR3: TGTGCCAGCAGACCTACAGGGAGGACTGAAGCTTTCTTT. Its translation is CASRPTGRTEAFF. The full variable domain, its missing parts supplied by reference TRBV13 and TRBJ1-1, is AAGVIQSPRHLIKEKRETATLKCYPIPRHDTVYWYQQGPGQDPQFLISFYEKMQSDKGSIPDRFSAQQFSDYHSELNMSSLELGDSALYFCASRPTGRTEAFFGQGTRLTVV.

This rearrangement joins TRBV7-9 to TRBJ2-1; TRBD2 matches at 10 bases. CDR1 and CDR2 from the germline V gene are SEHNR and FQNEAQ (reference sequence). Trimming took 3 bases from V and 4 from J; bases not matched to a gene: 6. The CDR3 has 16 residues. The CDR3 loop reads CASSLASGGPYNEQFF. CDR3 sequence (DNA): TGTGCCAGCAGCTTGGCTAGCGGGGGACCTTACAATGAGCAGTTCTTC.

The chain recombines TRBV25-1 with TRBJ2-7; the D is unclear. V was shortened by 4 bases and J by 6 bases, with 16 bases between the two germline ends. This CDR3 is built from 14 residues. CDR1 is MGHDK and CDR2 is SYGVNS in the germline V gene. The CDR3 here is CASSGYPPGPEQYF. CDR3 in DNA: TGTGCCAGCAGTGGATATCCCCCGGGCCCCGAGCAGTACTTC.

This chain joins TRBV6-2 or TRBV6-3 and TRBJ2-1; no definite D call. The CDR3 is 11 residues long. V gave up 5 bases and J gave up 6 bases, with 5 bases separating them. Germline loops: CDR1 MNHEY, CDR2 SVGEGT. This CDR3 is CASSSLNEQFF. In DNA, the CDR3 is TGTGCCAGCAGTAGTCTCAATGAGCAGTTCTTC.

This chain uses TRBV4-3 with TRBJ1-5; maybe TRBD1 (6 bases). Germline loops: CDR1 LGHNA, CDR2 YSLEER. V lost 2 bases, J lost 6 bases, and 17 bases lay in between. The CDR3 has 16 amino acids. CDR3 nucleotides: TGCGCCAGCAGCCAAAACAGGGTAGTGTCCGGTCAGCCCCAGCATTTT. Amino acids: CASSQNRVVSGQPQHF.

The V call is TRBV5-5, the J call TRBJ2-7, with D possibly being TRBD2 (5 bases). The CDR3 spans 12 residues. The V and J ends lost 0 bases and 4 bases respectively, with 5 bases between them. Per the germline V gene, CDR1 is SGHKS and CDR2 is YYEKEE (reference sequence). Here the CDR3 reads CASSLGGYEQYF. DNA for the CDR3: TGTGCCAGCAGCTTGGGAGGGTACGAGCAGTACTTC. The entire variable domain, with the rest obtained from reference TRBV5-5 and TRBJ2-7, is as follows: DAGVTQSPTHLIKTRGQQVTLRCSPISGHKSVSWYQQVLGQGPQFIFQYYEKEERGRGNFPDRFSARQFPNYSSELNVNALLLGDSALYLCASSLGGYEQYFGPGTRLTVT.

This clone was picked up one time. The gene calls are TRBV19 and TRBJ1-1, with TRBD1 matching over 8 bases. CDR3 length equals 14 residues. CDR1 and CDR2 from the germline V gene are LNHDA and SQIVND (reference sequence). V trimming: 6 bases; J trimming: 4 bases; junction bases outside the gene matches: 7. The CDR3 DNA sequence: TGTGCCAGTAGATCAGGGGGCGCGGGCACTGAAGCTTTCTTT. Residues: CASRSGGAGTEAFF. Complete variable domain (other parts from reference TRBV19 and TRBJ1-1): DGGITQSPKYLFRKEGQNVTLSCEQNLNHDAMYWYRQDPGQGLRLIYYSQIVNDFQKGDIAEGYSVSREKKESFPLTVTSAQKNPTAFYLCASRSGGAGTEAFFGQGTRLTVV.

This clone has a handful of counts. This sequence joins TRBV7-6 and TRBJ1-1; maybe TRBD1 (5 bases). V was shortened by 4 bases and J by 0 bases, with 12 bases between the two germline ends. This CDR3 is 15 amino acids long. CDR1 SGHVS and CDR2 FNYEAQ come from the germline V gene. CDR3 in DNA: TGTGCCAGCAGCTACCAGACAGAGATGAACACTGAAGCTTTCTTT. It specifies CASSYQTEMNTEAFF.

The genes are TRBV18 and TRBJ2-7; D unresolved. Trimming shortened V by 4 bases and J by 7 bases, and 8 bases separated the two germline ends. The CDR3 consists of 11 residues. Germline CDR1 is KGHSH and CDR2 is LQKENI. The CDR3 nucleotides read TGTGCCAGCTCACACCCGTTAGAGCAGTACTTC. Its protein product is CASSHPLEQYF.

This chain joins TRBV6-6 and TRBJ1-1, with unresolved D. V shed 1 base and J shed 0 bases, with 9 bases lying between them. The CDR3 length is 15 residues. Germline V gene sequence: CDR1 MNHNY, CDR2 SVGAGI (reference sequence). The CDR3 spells CASSYLATLNTEAFF. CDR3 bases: TGTGCCAGCAGTTACTTGGCCACTTTGAACACTGAAGCTTTCTTT.